This T cell receptor beta chain emerged from a study of shared clonotypes between healthy human individuals. Study results and limitations: A handful of donors showed sharing of around 5% of naive CD4 clonotypes. Having only a few donors restricted how much genetic and exposure-history diversity was captured.

Germline-derived CDR1 and CDR2 are SGHRS and YFSETQ. The CDR3 runs to 14 residues. The germline V and J ends were trimmed by 6 bases and 0 bases, with 9 bases remaining between them. Splitting the CD4+ cells yielded a CD45RA+ naive subset and a CD45RA-negative memory subset. TCRdb keeps only in-frame clones here, not all; method: immunoSEQ multiplex PCR. The table has 1,500,000 or so clones, around 98.5% seen once; the top ten hold about 0.35%. Of note for this clone: Its antigen is as yet unknown.

Sequencing was done on a sample of naive CD4+ T cells sorted from blood. The subset is: CD45RA+ positively selected. The genes are TRBV5-1 and TRBJ1-4; D is ambiguous. The sequence was obtained from a man aged 30-40 years in good health. The CDR3 nucleotides are TGCGCCAGCAAACAGCCACCAACTAATGAAAAACTGTTTTTT. Translating gives CASKQPPTNEKLFF.